This T cell receptor (beta chain) stems from a study of blood T cell repertoires in COVID-19. Study-wide context: PBMCs, B-cell-depleted T cells, or T cells provided the cDNA or gDNA that made up the material.

Using immunoSEQ multiplex PCR, the repertoire was profiled, and TCRdb retains in-frame clones only, with some absent. The repertoire holds about 200,000 clones, 88% seen once, with 15% to 20% in the top ten. The Seattle site enrolled patients during active infection and followed them longitudinally. CDR3 length equals 14 residues. Trimming removed 6 bases from V and 4 bases from J, with 16 bases in between. Germline CDR1 and CDR2: SGHTA and FQGNSA. The rearrangement links TRBV7-2 to TRBJ2-7, with D maybe TRBD2 (5 bases). This clonotype was sampled from a man aged 50-59 years with COVID-19, enrolled during active disease. The sequenced sample consisted of peripheral blood. CDR3 nucleotide sequence: TGTGCCAGCAGTTTGGAGGTATGGATTTACGAGCAGTACTTC. It translates to CASSLEVWIYEQYF.